This passage covers 19 T cell receptor beta chains from one sample sequenced in a study of cytomegalovirus exposure and HLA in healthy donors. In the PCR, 60 Vbeta and 13 Jbeta primers were used. Using immunoSEQ multiplex PCR, the repertoire was profiled, and TCRdb retains in-frame clones only, with some absent. The sample contains around 140,000 clones, roughly 62% of which appear only once. The sample was PBMCs. The receptor set was obtained from a male donor in good health and CMV-seronegative.

Comments on this clone: This sample includes further DNA sequences coding for the same CDR3. The chain has TRBV7-2 and TRBJ1-1; D unclear. The CDR3 has 14 amino acids. The germline V and J ends were trimmed by 1 base and 1 base, with 7 bases remaining between them. Germline CDR1 is SGHTA and CDR2 is FQGNSA. The CDR3 sequence is CASSLERGNTEAFF. DNA of the CDR3: TGTGCCAGCAGCTTAGAGCGGGGGAACACTGAAGCTTTCTTT.

J is TRBJ2-7 and V is TRBV5-4; perhaps TRBD1 as D (5 bases). Trimming left V 1 base short and J 5 bases short, with 13 bases between. Germline assignment: CDR1 SGHNT and CDR2 YYREEE (reference sequence). The CDR3 sequence is 14 residues long. CDR3 residues: CASSLSGARHEQYF. CDR3 DNA: TGTGCCAGCAGCTTGTCTGGGGCGAGGCACGAGCAGTACTTC.

The rearrangement uses TRBV5-4 and TRBJ2-3; 9 positions match TRBD2. Trimming removed 1 base from V and 3 bases from J; junction bases left unmatched: 12. This CDR3 contains 18 residues. The germline V gene has CDR1 SGHNT and CDR2 YYREEE (reference sequence). CDR3 region: CASSLSLAGPLGTDTQYF. The CDR3 region has the DNA TGTGCCAGCAGCTTGTCCCTAGCGGGGCCCTTAGGTACAGATACGCAGTATTTT.

The V gene is TRBV4-1, the J gene TRBJ2-7; TRBD1 agrees at 9 bases. J gave up 3 bases and V 5 bases, and 5 bases lay outside the gene matches. The germline V gene encodes CDR1 MGHRA and CDR2 YSYEKL. CDR3 size: 14 residues. The CDR3 protein is CASSRPGQGYEQYF. The CDR3 nucleotides are TGCGCCAGCAGCAGACCGGGACAGGGCTACGAGCAGTACTTC.

J is TRBJ2-7 and V is TRBV6-5, with TRBD1 matching 10 bases. Germline V gene sequence: CDR1 MNHEY, CDR2 SVGAGI. With V trimmed by 2 bases and J by 8 bases, 3 bases remained unmatched. The length of the CDR3 is 13 residues. The CDR3 here is CASSYRDRGKQYF. The CDR3 nucleotides are TGTGCCAGCAGTTACCGGGACAGGGGAAAGCAGTACTTC.

V usage is TRBV9 and J usage is TRBJ2-5, with 8 bases matching TRBD2. This CDR3 is built from 15 residues. With 0 bases clipped from V and 5 bases from J, the junction kept 6 bases outside the gene matches. Germline V gives CDR1 SGDLS, CDR2 YYNGEE. The CDR3 region is CASSVEAGAEETQYF. Written as DNA, the CDR3 is TGTGCCAGCAGCGTAGAAGCGGGGGCGGAGGAGACCCAGTACTTC.

CDR3 region: CASSFSTSGGAWTDTQYF. CDR3 DNA sequence: TGTGCCAGCAGCTTCTCAACTAGCGGGGGGGCTTGGACAGATACGCAGTATTTT. This chain links TRBV7-2 with TRBJ2-3; 13 bases are a match to TRBD2. Germline V lookup: CDR1 SGHTA, CDR2 FQGNSA. Trimming at V came to 3 bases and at J to 3 bases, leaving 9 bases not matched to a gene. This CDR3 region has 18 residues. Supplemented by reference TRBV7-2 and TRBJ2-3, the full variable domain reads GAGVSQSPSNKVTEKGKDVELRCDPISGHTALYWYRQSLGQGLEFLIYFQGNSAPDKSGLPSDRFSAERTGGSVSTLTIQRTQQEDSAVYLCASSFSTSGGAWTDTQYFGPGTRLTVL.

This chain links TRBV5-4 with TRBJ2-5; D is ambiguous. The CDR3 spans 15 residues. Trimming removed 4 bases at V and 4 bases at J, with 17 bases between. The germline V gene encodes CDR1 SGHNT and CDR2 YYREEE (reference sequence). The DNA of the CDR3 is TGTGCCAGCAGCCCCCAAGGCAGGCCCGTAGAGACCCAGTACTTC. Residues: CASSPQGRPVETQYF.

V and J are TRBV6-5 and TRBJ2-1, with TRBD1 matching 7 bases. V was pared by 11 bases and J by 6 bases, with 7 bases of the junction left unmatched. CDR3 size: 12 residues. The germline gives CDR1 MNHEY, CDR2 SVGAGI. The CDR3 DNA is TGTGCCGTAAAGACAGGGCGCAATGAGCAGTTCTTC. It yields the protein CAVKTGRNEQFF.

The V and J genes are TRBV28 and TRBJ2-1; TRBD2 matches 8 bases. Germline-derived CDR1 and CDR2 are MDHEN and SYDVKM. Unmatched junction bases numbered 3, after V lost 11 bases and J lost 0 bases. The CDR3 consists of 13 residues. In nucleotides, the CDR3 is TGTGCCGCGGGGGGTAGCTCCTACAATGAGCAGTTCTTC. Translated, it gives CAAGGSSYNEQFF.

The chain employs TRBV29-1 and TRBJ1-5, with TRBD1 identical over 9 bases. Germline V gene lookup returns CDR1 SQVTM and CDR2 ANQGSEA. Trimming cost V 5 bases and J 4 bases; bases outside gene matches: 6. The CDR3 has 14 amino acids. The CDR3 loop reads CSVSSGQGNQPQHF. CDR3 coding DNA: TGCAGCGTTTCTTCGGGACAGGGAAATCAGCCCCAGCATTTT.

This clone was recorded once. V is TRBV7-2 and J is TRBJ2-2; no reliable D call. This CDR3 region has 17 residues. CDR1 is SGHTA, CDR2 FQGNSA, per germline. The V and J ends lost 5 bases and 0 bases respectively, with 16 bases between them. CDR3 DNA: TGTGCCAGCAGCGAAACACCCACTAAGGCGAACACCGGGGAGCTGTTTTTT. Its protein is CASSETPTKANTGELFF.

V usage is TRBV29-1 and J usage is TRBJ1-2, with 10 nucleotides matching TRBD1. CDR1 is SQVTM and CDR2 is ANQGSEA in the germline V gene. Unmatched junction bases numbered 17, after V lost 3 bases and J lost 10 bases. This CDR3 has 16 residues. CDR3 amino acids: CSVDPHGSTGGIVYTF. The CDR3 region has the DNA TGCAGCGTTGATCCCCATGGATCGACAGGGGGCATCGTCTACACCTTC.

This clone was recorded a few times. This chain connects TRBV25-1 to TRBJ2-2; 9 positions match TRBD1. This CDR3 is built from 14 residues. The V and J ends lost 6 bases and 6 bases, in that order; junction bases with no gene match: 5. Looked up from germline, CDR1 is MGHDK and CDR2 is SYGVNS. In nucleotides, the CDR3 is TGTGCCAGCAGGGGGACAGGGCCTCCCGGGGAGCTGTTTTTT. Translated: CASRGTGPPGELFF.

This chain joins TRBV5-4 and TRBJ2-7, with a weak D call TRBD1 (6 bases). Germline-derived CDR1 and CDR2 are SGHNT and YYREEE (reference sequence). V lost 4 bases, J lost 2 bases, and 16 bases lay in between. The CDR3 extends over 15 amino acids. The CDR3 region is CASSPELGTPYEQYF. The CDR3 DNA sequence: TGTGCCAGCAGCCCAGAACTCGGGACACCCTACGAGCAGTACTTC.

The V and J genes are TRBV27 and TRBJ2-2; 10 bases fit TRBD2. This CDR3 contains 18 residues. The V gene's germline CDR1 is MNHEY and CDR2 SMNVEV (reference sequence). With 1 base clipped from V and 7 bases from J, the junction kept 12 bases outside the gene matches. The CDR3 sequence is CASSLWKSGGAFGGELFF. The CDR3 nucleotides read TGTGCCAGCAGTTTATGGAAAAGCGGGGGGGCCTTTGGCGGGGAGCTGTTTTTT.

This clone was observed a handful of times. The chain couples TRBV27 to TRBJ1-1, with TRBD1 as a possible D gene (6 bases). Germline assignment: CDR1 MNHEY and CDR2 SMNVEV (reference sequence). V was shortened by 5 bases and J by 0 bases, with 13 bases between the two germline ends. This CDR3 is 15 amino acids long. The CDR3 DNA reads as TGTGCCAGCAGTCCCGGACAGTGGATGAACACTGAAGCTTTCTTT. This translates into CASSPGQWMNTEAFF.

The rearrangement joins TRBV19 to TRBJ1-5, with 9 bases aligning to TRBD1. This CDR3 spans 15 amino acids. V dropped 7 bases and J dropped 6; count of bases not matched to a gene: 10. The V gene's germline CDR1 is LNHDA and CDR2 SQIVND (reference sequence). The CDR3 nucleotides are TGTGCCAGTATCCCAGGACAGGGGCCGGGTCAGCCCCAGCATTTT. This codes for CASIPGQGPGQPQHF.

This chain links TRBV18 with TRBJ1-1; D is ambiguous. Germline CDR1 is KGHSH and CDR2 is LQKENI. The V end lost 1 base, the J end lost 7 bases, and 7 bases lay between the germline ends. This CDR3 is 12 amino acids long. CDR3 region: CASSPRENEAFF. Here the CDR3 DNA reads TGTGCCAGCTCACCACGAGAAAATGAAGCTTTCTTT.